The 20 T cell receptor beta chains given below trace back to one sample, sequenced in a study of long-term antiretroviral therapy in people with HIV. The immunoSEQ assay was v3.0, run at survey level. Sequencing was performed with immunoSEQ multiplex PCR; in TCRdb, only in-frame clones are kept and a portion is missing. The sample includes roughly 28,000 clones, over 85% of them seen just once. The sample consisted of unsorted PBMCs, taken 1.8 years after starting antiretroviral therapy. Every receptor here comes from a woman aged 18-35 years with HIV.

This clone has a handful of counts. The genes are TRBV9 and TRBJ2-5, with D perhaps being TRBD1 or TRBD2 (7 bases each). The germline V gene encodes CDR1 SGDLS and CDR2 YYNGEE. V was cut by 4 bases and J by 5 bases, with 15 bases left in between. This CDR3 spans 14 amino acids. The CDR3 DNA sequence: TGTGCCAGCAGCTCAACCCAGGGGGGGGAGACCCAGTACTTC. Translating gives CASSSTQGGETQYF.

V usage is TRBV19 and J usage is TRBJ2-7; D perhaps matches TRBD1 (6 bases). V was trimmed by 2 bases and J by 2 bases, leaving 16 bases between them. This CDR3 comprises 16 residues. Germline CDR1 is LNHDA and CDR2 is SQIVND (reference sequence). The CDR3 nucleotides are TGTGCCAGTAGTATAATCTGGGACACTCCTACCTACGAGCAGTACTTC. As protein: CASSIIWDTPTYEQYF. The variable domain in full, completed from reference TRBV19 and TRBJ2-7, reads DGGITQSPKYLFRKEGQNVTLSCEQNLNHDAMYWYRQDPGQGLRLIYYSQIVNDFQKGDIAEGYSVSREKKESFPLTVTSAQKNPTAFYLCASSIIWDTPTYEQYFGPGTRLTVT.

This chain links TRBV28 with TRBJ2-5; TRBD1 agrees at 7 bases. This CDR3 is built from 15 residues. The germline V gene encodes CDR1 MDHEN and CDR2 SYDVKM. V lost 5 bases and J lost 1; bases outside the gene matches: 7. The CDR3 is CASSRGQLAQETQYF. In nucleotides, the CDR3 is TGTGCCAGCAGTCGGGGACAGCTAGCCCAAGAGACCCAGTACTTC. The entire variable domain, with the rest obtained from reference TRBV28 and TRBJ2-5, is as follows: DVKVTQSSRYLVKRTGEKVFLECVQDMDHENMFWYRQDPGLGLRLIYFSYDVKMKEKGDIPEGYSVSREKKERFSLILESASTNQTSMYLCASSRGQLAQETQYFGPGTRLLVL.

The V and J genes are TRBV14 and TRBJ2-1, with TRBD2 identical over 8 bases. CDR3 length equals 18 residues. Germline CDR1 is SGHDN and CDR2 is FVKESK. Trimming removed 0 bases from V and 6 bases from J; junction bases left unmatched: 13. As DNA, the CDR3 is TGTGCCAGCAGCCAAGATCTTCGGGCGTTCGGGACTAGCAATGAGCAGTTCTTC. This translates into CASSQDLRAFGTSNEQFF.

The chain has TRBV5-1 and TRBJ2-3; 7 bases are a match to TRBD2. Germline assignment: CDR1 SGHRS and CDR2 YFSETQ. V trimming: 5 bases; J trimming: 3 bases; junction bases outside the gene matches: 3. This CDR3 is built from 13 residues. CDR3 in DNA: TGCGCCAGCAGAGGTAGCGGGACAGATACGCAGTATTTT. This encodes CASRGSGTDTQYF.

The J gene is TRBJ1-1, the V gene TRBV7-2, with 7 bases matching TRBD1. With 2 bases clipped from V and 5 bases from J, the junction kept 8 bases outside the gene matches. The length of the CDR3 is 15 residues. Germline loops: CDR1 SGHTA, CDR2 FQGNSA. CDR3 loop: CASSLQTGARTEAFF. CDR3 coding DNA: TGTGCCAGCAGCTTACAAACAGGGGCGCGTACTGAAGCTTTCTTT. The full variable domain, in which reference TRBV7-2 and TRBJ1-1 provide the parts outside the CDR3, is GAGVSQSPSNKVTEKGKDVELRCDPISGHTALYWYRQSLGQGLEFLIYFQGNSAPDKSGLPSDRFSAERTGGSVSTLTIQRTQQEDSAVYLCASSLQTGARTEAFFGQGTRLTVV.

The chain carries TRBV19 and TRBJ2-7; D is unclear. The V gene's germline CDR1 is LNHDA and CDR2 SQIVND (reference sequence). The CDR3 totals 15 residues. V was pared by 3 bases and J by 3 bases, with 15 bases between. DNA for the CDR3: TGTGCCAGTAGTATGCAACTGCCCCCAAGCTACGAGCAGTACTTC. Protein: CASSMQLPPSYEQYF.

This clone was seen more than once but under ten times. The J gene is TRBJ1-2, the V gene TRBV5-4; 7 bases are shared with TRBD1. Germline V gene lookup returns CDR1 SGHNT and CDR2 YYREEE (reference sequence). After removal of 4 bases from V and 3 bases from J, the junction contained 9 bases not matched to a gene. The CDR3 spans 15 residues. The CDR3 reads CASSLPGTADYGYTF. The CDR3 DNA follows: TGTGCCAGCAGCCTTCCCGGGACAGCTGACTATGGCTACACCTTC. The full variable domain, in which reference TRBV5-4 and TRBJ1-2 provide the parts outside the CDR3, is ETGVTQSPTHLIKTRGQQVTLRCSSQSGHNTVSWYQQALGQGPQFIFQYYREEENGRGNFPPRFSGLQFPNYSSELNVNALELDDSALYLCASSLPGTADYGYTFGSGTRLTVV.

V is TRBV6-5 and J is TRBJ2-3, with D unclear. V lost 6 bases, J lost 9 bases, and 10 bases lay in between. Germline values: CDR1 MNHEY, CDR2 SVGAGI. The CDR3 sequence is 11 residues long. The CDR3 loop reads CASRSSRTQYF. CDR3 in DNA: TGTGCCAGCAGAAGCAGTCGGACGCAGTATTTT.

DNA for the CDR3: TGTGCCAGCAGCTTCGGGGCTGGGAGGGCAAATCAGCCCCAGCATTTT. As protein: CASSFGAGRANQPQHF. The chain employs TRBV5-6 and TRBJ1-5; tentative D call: TRBD1 (5 bases). This CDR3 spans 16 amino acids. CDR1 SGHDT and CDR2 YYEEEE come from the germline V gene. V shed 2 bases and J shed 4 bases, with 16 bases lying between them.

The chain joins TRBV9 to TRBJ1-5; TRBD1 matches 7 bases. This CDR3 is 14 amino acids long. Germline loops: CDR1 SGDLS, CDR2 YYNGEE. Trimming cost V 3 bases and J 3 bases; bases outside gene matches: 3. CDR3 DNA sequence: TGTGCCAGCAGCGAGACAGGGCTCAATCAGCCCCAGCATTTT. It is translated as CASSETGLNQPQHF.

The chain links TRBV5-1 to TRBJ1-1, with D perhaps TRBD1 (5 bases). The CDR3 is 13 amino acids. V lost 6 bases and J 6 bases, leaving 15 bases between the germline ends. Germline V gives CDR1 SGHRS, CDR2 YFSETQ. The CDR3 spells CASNVGGTAEAFF. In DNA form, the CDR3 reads TGCGCCAGCAACGTCGGGGGAACCGCTGAAGCTTTCTTT.

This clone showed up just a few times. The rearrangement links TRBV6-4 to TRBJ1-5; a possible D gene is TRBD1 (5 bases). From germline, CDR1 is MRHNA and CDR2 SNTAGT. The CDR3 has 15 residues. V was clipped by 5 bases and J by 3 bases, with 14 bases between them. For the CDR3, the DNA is TGTGCCAGCAGTCTAACAGGAGCCTCCAATCAGCCCCAGCATTTT. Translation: CASSLTGASNQPQHF.

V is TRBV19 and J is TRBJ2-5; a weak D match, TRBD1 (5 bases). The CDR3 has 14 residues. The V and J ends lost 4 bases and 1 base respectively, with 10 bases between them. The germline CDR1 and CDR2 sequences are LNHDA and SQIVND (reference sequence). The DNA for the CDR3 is TGTGCCAGTAGTACGACAGCCTTCCAAGAGACCCAGTACTTC. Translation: CASSTTAFQETQYF.

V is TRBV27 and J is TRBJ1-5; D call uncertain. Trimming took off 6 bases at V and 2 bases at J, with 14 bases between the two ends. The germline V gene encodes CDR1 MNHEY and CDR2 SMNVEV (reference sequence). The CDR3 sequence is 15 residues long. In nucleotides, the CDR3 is TGTGCCAGCAGCCCTATAATGTGGGGCAATCAGCCCCAGCATTTT. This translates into CASSPIMWGNQPQHF.

The CDR3 sequence: CAISESPGTGGNQPQHF. The CDR3 nucleotides are TGTGCCATCAGTGAGTCGCCGGGGACAGGGGGCAATCAGCCCCAGCATTTT. This sequence joins TRBV10-3 and TRBJ1-5; 10 nucleotides match TRBD1. Germline V gene sequence: CDR1 ENHRY, CDR2 SYGVKD. Germline trimming cut 0 bases from V and 2 bases from J; bases unmatched to any gene: 4. The CDR3 totals 17 residues.

CDR3 nucleotide sequence: TGTGCCAGCTCATCAAAAGAGACCCAGTACTTC. It codes for CASSSKETQYF. The chain combines TRBV18 with TRBJ2-5; no reliable D call. The CDR3 covers 11 residues. The V end lost 5 bases, the J end lost 3 bases, and 4 bases lay between the germline ends. Germline V gene sequence: CDR1 KGHSH, CDR2 LQKENI.

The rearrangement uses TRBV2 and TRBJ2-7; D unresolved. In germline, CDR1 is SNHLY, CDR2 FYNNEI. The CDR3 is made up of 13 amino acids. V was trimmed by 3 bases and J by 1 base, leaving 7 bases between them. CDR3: CASSETGSYEQYF. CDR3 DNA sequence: TGTGCCAGCAGTGAGACCGGGTCCTACGAGCAGTACTTC.

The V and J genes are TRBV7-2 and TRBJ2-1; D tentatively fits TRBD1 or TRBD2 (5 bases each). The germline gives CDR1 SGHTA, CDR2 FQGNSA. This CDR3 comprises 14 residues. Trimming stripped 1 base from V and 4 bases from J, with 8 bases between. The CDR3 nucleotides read TGTGCCAGCAGCTTAGGGGACGCGTACAATGAGCAGTTCTTC. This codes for CASSLGDAYNEQFF. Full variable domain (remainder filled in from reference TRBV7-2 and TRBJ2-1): GAGVSQSPSNKVTEKGKDVELRCDPISGHTALYWYRQSLGQGLEFLIYFQGNSAPDKSGLPSDRFSAERTGGSVSTLTIQRTQQEDSAVYLCASSLGDAYNEQFFGPGTRLTVL.

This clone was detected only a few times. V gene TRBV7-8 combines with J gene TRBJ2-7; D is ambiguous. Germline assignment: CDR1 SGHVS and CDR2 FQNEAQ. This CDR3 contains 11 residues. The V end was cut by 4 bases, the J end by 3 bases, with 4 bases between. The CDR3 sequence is CASSSNYEQYF. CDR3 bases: TGTGCCAGCAGCTCCAACTACGAGCAGTACTTC.